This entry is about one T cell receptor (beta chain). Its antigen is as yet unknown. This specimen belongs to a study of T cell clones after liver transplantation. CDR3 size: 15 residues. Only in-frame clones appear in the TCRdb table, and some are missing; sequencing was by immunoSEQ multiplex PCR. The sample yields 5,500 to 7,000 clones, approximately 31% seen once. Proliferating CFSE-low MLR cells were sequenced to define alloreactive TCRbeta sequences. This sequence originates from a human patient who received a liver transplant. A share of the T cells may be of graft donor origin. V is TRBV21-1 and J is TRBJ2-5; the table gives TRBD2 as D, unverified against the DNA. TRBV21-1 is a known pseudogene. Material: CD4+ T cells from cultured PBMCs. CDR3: CASSKGGGVKETQYF. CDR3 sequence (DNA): TGTGCCAGCAGCAAAGGAGGAGGGGTGAAAGAGACCCAGTACTTC.